The entry below gives a single T cell receptor beta chain sequence along with its context. Its cognate antigen is unknown. These data belong to a study of OX40 agonist ivuxolimab in advanced cancers. Study conclusions and caveats: Certain nonresponders additionally had low normalized T-cell clonal expansion.

Repertoires were generated with immunoSEQ multiplex PCR, while TCRdb's copy carries only in-frame clones and drops some. Here the sample spans about 81,000 clones, about 93% being singletons. Germline V gene data show CDR1 as LGHNA and CDR2 as YSLEER. This CDR3 contains 15 residues. Trimming cost V 0 bases and J 4 bases, with 12 bases left between them. The material sequenced was CD4+ or CD8+ T cells sorted from blood, taken in a trial of the OX40 agonist ivuxolimab. V and J are TRBV4-3 and TRBJ2-5; TRBD1 might be the D (5 bases). This TCR was sampled from an adult with an advanced solid tumor such as melanoma, head and neck, liver or kidney cancer. The CDR3 region is CASSQDTGPRETQYF. CDR3 DNA: TGCGCCAGCAGCCAAGATACAGGTCCAAGAGAGACCCAGTACTTC.